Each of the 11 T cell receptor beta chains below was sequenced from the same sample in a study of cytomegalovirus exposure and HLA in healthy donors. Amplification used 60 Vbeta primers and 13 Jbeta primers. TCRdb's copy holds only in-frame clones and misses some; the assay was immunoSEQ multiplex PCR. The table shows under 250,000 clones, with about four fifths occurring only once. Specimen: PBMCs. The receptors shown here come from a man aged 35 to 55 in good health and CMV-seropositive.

The CDR3 region is CASSRTGQLYGYTF. The CDR3 DNA reads as TGTGCCAGCAGCAGGACAGGGCAACTCTATGGCTACACCTTC. The V gene is TRBV27, the J gene TRBJ1-2; the match to TRBD1 covers 8 bases. The CDR3 runs 14 residues. Germline V CDR1 and CDR2: MNHEY, SMNVEV (reference sequence). V trimming: 6 bases; J trimming: 4 bases; junction bases outside the gene matches: 7.

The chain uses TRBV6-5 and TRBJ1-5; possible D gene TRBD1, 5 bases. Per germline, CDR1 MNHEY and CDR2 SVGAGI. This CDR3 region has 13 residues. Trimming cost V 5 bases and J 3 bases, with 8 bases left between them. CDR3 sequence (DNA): TGTGCCAGCAGTCCCGGACACAATCAGCCCCAGCATTTT. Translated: CASSPGHNQPQHF.

This CDR3 reads CASADRGQAYEQYV. The CDR3 coding sequence is TGTGCCAGCGCCGACAGGGGGCAAGCCTACGAGCAGTACGTC. The rearrangement links TRBV2 to TRBJ2-7; 10 bases map to TRBD1. J was trimmed by 2 bases and V by 8 bases; bases with no gene match: 6. Germline V CDR1 and CDR2: SNHLY, FYNNEI. CDR3 length equals 14 residues.

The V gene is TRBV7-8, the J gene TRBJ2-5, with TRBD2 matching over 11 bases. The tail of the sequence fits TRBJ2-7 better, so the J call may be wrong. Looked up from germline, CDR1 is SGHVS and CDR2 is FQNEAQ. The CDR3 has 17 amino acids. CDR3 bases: TGTGCCAGCAGCTTAGAACTAGCGGGAGTCGCTTACTACGAGCAGTACTTC. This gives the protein CASSLELAGVAYYEQYF.

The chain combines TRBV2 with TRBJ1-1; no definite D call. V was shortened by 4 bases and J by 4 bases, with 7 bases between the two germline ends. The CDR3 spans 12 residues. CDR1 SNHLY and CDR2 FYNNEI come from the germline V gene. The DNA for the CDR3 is TGTGCCAGCAGTGTTAGCGCCACTGAAGCTTTCTTT. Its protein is CASSVSATEAFF.

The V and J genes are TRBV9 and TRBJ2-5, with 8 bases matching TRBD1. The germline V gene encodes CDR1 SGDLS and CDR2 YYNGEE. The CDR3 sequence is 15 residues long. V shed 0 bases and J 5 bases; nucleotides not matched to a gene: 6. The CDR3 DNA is TGTGCCAGCAGCGTAGGAGTGACAGGGGACGAGACCCAGTACTTC. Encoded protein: CASSVGVTGDETQYF.

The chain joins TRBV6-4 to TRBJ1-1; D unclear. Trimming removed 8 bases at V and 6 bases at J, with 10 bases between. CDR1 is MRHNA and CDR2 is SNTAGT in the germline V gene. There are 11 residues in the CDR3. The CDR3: CASRGESEAFF. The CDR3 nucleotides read TGTGCCAGCCGTGGTGAGTCTGAAGCTTTCTTT.

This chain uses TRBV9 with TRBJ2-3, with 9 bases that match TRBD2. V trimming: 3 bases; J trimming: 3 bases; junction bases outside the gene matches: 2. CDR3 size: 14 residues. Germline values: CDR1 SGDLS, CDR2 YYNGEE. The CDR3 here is CASSGSGSTDTQYF. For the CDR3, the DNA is TGTGCCAGCAGCGGTAGCGGGAGTACAGATACGCAGTATTTT.

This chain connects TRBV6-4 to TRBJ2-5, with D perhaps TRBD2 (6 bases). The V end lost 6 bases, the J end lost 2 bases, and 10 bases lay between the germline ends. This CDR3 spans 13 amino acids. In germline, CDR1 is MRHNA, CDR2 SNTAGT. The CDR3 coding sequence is TGTGCCAGCAGACGGGACTCTCAAGAGACCCAGTACTTC. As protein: CASRRDSQETQYF.

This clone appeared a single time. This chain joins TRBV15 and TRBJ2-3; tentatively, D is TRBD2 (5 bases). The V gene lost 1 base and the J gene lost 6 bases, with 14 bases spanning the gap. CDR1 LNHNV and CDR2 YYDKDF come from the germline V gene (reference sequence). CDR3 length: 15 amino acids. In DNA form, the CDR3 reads TGTGCCACCAGCAGAGCAGTGTCTTCTAGCGATACGCAGTATTTT. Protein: CATSRAVSSSDTQYF. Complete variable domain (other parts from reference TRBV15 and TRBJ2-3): DAMVIQNPRYQVTQFGKPVTLSCSQTLNHNVMYWYQQKSSQAPKLLFHYYDKDFNNEADTPDNFQSRRPNTSFCFLDIRSPGLGDTAMYLCATSRAVSSSDTQYFGPGTRLTVL.

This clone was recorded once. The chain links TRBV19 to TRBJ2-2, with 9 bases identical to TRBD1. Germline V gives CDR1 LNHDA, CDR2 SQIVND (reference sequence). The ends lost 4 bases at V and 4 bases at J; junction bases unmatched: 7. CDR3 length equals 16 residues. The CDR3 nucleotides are TGTGCCAGTAGTACCTCTTGGGACAGGGCCACCGGGGAGCTGTTTTTT. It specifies CASSTSWDRATGELFF.